These 17 T cell receptor beta chains came from one sample sequenced in a study of blood T cell repertoires in COVID-19. The protocol was immunoSEQ multiplex PCR, while the TCRdb copy is restricted to in-frame clones and leaves out a portion. This sample carries 130,000 or so clones, approximately 86% of them seen once, and the ten largest clones take around 10%. The material sequenced was peripheral blood. These receptors all stem from a woman between 65 and 79 years old with COVID-19, enrolled during active disease.

This clone came up once. The chain recombines TRBV7-8 with TRBJ1-4, with D tentatively TRBD1 (5 bases). CDR1 and CDR2 (germline): SGHVS, FQNEAQ. V was shortened by 6 bases and J by 8 bases, with 10 bases between the two germline ends. This CDR3 spans 12 amino acids. CDR3 nucleotide sequence: TGTGCCAGCAGTGATGGGGGGGAAAAACTGTTTTTT. Its translation: CASSDGGEKLFF.

V usage is TRBV9 and J usage is TRBJ1-2; D may be TRBD1 (6 bases). The CDR3 is made up of 13 amino acids. Germline V gene sequence: CDR1 SGDLS, CDR2 YYNGEE. V was cut by 0 bases and J by 5 bases, with 8 bases left in between. CDR3 residues: CASSVVGGYGYTF. The CDR3 DNA reads as TGTGCCAGCAGCGTAGTAGGGGGTTATGGCTACACCTTC. The variable domain in full, completed from reference TRBV9 and TRBJ1-2, reads DSGVTQTPKHLITATGQRVTLRCSPRSGDLSVYWYQQSLDQGLQFLIQYYNGEERAKGNILERFSAQQFPDLHSELNLSSLELGDSALYFCASSVVGGYGYTFGSGTRLTVV.

This rearrangement joins TRBV9 to TRBJ1-1; no definite D call. The CDR3 length is 13 residues. Germline V gene data show CDR1 as SGDLS and CDR2 as YYNGEE. Trimming took off 0 bases at V and 3 bases at J, with 6 bases between the two ends. CDR3 residues: CASSVAGYTEAFF. CDR3 bases: TGTGCCAGCAGCGTAGCCGGTTACACTGAAGCTTTCTTT.

This sequence joins TRBV11-2 and TRBJ1-3, with unresolved D. The germline CDR1 and CDR2 sequences are SGHAT and FQNNGV. V lost 5 bases and J lost 1, with 15 bases in between. This CDR3 is built from 16 residues. Here the CDR3 DNA reads TGTGCCAGCAGCCCCCTTCGAGGGTGGTCTGGAAACACCATATATTTT. Amino acids: CASSPLRGWSGNTIYF.

The rearrangement links TRBV30 to TRBJ1-3; D unresolved. Germline assignment: CDR1 GTSNPN and CDR2 SVGIG (reference sequence). With 6 bases removed from V and 4 bases from J, the gap between germline ends came to 19 bases. This CDR3 region has 15 residues. For the CDR3, the DNA is TGTGCCTGCAGAGTGGGGAGGGCACCGGGAAACACCATATATTTT. This encodes CACRVGRAPGNTIYF.

The gene calls are TRBV18 and TRBJ2-1; 10 bases map to TRBD2. The germline V gene has CDR1 KGHSH and CDR2 LQKENI. This CDR3 has 17 residues. The V segment lost 6 bases and the J segment 3 bases; nucleotides outside the gene matches: 11. The CDR3 loop is CASSWASGGLNYNEQFF. CDR3 nucleotides: TGTGCCAGCTCGTGGGCTAGCGGGGGCCTTAACTACAATGAGCAGTTCTTC. The full variable domain, its missing parts supplied by reference TRBV18 and TRBJ2-1, is NAGVMQNPRHLVRRRGQEARLRCSPMKGHSHVYWYRQLPEEGLKFMVYLQKENIIDESGMPKERFSAEFPKEGPSILRIQQVVRGDSAAYFCASSWASGGLNYNEQFFGPGTRLTVL.

This chain uses TRBV11-2 with TRBJ1-2; D unclear. Germline CDR1 and CDR2: SGHAT and FQNNGV. Trimming removed 7 bases from V and 4 bases from J, with 10 bases in between. CDR3 length: 12 amino acids. CDR3 DNA sequence: TGTGCCAGCAAGAGGGCAGCCTATGGCTACACCTTC. Translating gives CASKRAAYGYTF.

The chain uses TRBV5-1 and TRBJ1-1; D remains unclear. This CDR3 is 13 amino acids long. Looked up from germline, CDR1 is SGHRS and CDR2 is YFSETQ. V lost 4 bases, J lost 3 bases, and 10 bases lay in between. The CDR3 here is CASSTRRDTEAFF. In DNA form, the CDR3 reads TGCGCCAGCAGCACAAGGAGGGACACTGAAGCTTTCTTT.

This chain uses TRBV5-1 with TRBJ2-7; 8 bases align to TRBD2. Germline V gene lookup returns CDR1 SGHRS and CDR2 YFSETQ. The junction had 11 bases not matched to a gene; V was cut back by 4 bases and J by 5 bases. CDR3 length: 15 residues. CDR3 nucleotide sequence: TGCGCCAGCAGCACCCGGGGAACTAGCGGCAACGAGCAGTACTTC. Residues: CASSTRGTSGNEQYF.

This chain uses TRBV28 with TRBJ2-1; D possibly corresponds to TRBD2 (6 bases). The germline V gene has CDR1 MDHEN and CDR2 SYDVKM. Trimming removed 6 bases from V and 0 bases from J, with 21 bases in between. The CDR3 covers 18 residues. The chain's CDR3 is CASSRAKRMTSSYNEQFF. DNA of the CDR3: TGTGCCAGCAGCAGGGCCAAGCGTATGACTAGCTCCTACAATGAGCAGTTCTTC. The full variable domain, its missing parts supplied by reference TRBV28 and TRBJ2-1, is DVKVTQSSRYLVKRTGEKVFLECVQDMDHENMFWYRQDPGLGLRLIYFSYDVKMKEKGDIPEGYSVSREKKERFSLILESASTNQTSMYLCASSRAKRMTSSYNEQFFGPGTRLTVL.

This clone showed up just once. The V call is TRBV20-1, the J call TRBJ1-6, with 8 nucleotides matching TRBD1. Germline assignment: CDR1 DFQATT and CDR2 SNEGSKA (reference sequence). The CDR3 spans 16 residues. J was trimmed by 14 bases and V by 3 bases; bases with no gene match: 18. For the CDR3, the DNA is TGCAGTGCTAGTAGGGGGGTCGGGACAGGCTCCTCAGCCCTCCACTTT. As protein: CSASRGVGTGSSALHF.

The J gene is TRBJ1-2, the V gene TRBV20-1; D unclear. The germline V and J ends were trimmed by 3 bases and 10 bases, with 21 bases remaining between them. The CDR3 extends over 14 amino acids. The V gene's germline CDR1 is DFQATT and CDR2 SNEGSKA (reference sequence). CDR3 region: CSASELLGGRIYTF. CDR3 coding DNA: TGCAGTGCTAGTGAATTATTGGGAGGTCGGATCTACACCTTC.

This clone was picked up one time. The chain recombines TRBV6-2 or TRBV6-3 with TRBJ1-3, with a tentative D call TRBD1 (6 bases). V lost 0 bases, J lost 3 bases, and 12 bases lay in between. The CDR3 extends over 16 amino acids. CDR1 MNHEY and CDR2 SVGEGT come from the germline V gene. The CDR3: CASSYSGGLRGNTIYF. Here the CDR3 DNA reads TGTGCCAGCAGTTACTCGGGGGGGCTACGTGGAAACACCATATATTTT.

The count of this clone is one. The V and J genes are TRBV19 and TRBJ1-6, with D hard to call. Germline CDR1 is LNHDA and CDR2 is SQIVND (reference sequence). CDR3 length: 18 residues. V lost 3 bases and J 4 bases, leaving 19 bases between the germline ends. The CDR3 bases are TGTGCCAGTAGTATTATGCTTGAGGGTAAAACGTATAATTCACCCCTCCACTTT. Its translation: CASSIMLEGKTYNSPLHF.

The CDR3, as DNA: TGTGCCAGCAGCTTAGGGGTCGGGGGGCGTAACAATGAGCAGTTCTTC. Translating it yields CASSLGVGGRNNEQFF. The rearrangement joins TRBV11-2 to TRBJ2-1; a possible D gene is TRBD2 (7 bases). Trimming took off 1 base at V and 5 bases at J, with 15 bases between the two ends. Germline assignment: CDR1 SGHAT and CDR2 FQNNGV. This CDR3 has 16 residues.

The chain employs TRBV30 and TRBJ2-1; the match to TRBD2 covers 7 bases. V was clipped by 5 bases and J by 3 bases; unmatched bases: 7. CDR3 length: 14 amino acids. CDR1 and CDR2 (germline): GTSNPN, SVGIG (reference sequence). The CDR3, as DNA: TGTGCCTGGTCCGGTGGCGGGGGCTACAATGAGCAGTTCTTC. Its protein product is CAWSGGGGYNEQFF.

This clone was found once. In DNA form, the CDR3 reads TGTGCCAGCAGACCCAACGCCAGGGTCCCAGAGACCCAGTACTTC. It is translated as CASRPNARVPETQYF. The chain links TRBV27 to TRBJ2-5; weak D call: TRBD1 (5 bases). This CDR3 is built from 15 residues. V was clipped by 6 bases and J by 4 bases, with 18 bases between them. Germline V gene data show CDR1 as MNHEY and CDR2 as SMNVEV (reference sequence).